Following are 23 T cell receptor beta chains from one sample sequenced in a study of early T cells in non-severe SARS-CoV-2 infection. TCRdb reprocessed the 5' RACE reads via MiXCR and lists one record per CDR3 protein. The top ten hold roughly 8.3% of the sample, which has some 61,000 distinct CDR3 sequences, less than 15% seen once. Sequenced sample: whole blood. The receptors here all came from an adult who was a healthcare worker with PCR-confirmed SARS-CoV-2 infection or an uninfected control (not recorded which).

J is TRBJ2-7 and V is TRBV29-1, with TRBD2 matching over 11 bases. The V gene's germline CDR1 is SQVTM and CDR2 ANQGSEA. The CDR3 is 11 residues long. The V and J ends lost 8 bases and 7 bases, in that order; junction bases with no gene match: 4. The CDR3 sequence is CSWGTSGEQYF. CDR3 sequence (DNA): TGCAGCTGGGGGACTAGCGGTGAGCAGTACTTC.

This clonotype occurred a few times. This CDR3 is CSARAVLAGGAGELFF. The CDR3, as DNA: TGCAGTGCTAGGGCAGTTCTAGCGGGAGGGGCCGGGGAGCTGTTTTTT. The chain links TRBV20-1 to TRBJ2-2, with 12 bases fitting TRBD2. The CDR3 has 16 residues. Per the germline V gene, CDR1 is DFQATT and CDR2 is SNEGSKA (reference sequence). V trimming: 3 bases; J trimming: 6 bases; junction bases outside the gene matches: 8.

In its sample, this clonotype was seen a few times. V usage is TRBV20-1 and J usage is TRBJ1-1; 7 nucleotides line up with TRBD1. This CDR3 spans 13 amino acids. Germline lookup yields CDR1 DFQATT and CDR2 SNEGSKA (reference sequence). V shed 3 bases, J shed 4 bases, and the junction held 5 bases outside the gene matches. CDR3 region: CSARLQGTTEAFF. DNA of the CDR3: TGCAGTGCTAGGTTACAGGGGACCACTGAAGCTTTCTTT.

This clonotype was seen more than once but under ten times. Here the CDR3 DNA reads TGCGCCAGCAGCCGTGAGGCAGCCCTGAATTCACCCCTCCACTTT. Protein sequence: CASSREAALNSPLHF. This chain joins TRBV4-3 and TRBJ1-6, with D unclear. The CDR3 totals 15 residues. Between the trimmed V and J ends, which lost 4 bases and 7 bases, there was a span of 14 bases. Germline V gene sequence: CDR1 LGHNA, CDR2 YSLEER.

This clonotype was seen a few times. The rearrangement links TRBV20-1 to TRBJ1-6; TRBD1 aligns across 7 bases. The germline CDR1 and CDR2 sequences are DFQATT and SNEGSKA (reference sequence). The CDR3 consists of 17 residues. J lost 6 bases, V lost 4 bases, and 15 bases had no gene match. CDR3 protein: CSAIPGQTPEGNSPLHF. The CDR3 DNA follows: TGCAGTGCTATCCCGGGACAGACGCCGGAGGGTAATTCACCCCTCCACTTT.

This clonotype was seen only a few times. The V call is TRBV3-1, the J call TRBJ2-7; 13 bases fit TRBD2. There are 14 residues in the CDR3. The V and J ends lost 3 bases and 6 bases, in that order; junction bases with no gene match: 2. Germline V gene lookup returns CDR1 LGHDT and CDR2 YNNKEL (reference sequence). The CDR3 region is CASSQGLAGIEQYF. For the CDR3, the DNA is TGTGCCAGCAGCCAGGGACTAGCGGGAATCGAGCAGTACTTC.

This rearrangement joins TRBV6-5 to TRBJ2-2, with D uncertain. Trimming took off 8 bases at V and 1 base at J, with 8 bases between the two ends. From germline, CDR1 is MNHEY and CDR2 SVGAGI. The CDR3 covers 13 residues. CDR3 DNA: TGTGCCAGCGAGAGTAGGAACACCGGGGAGCTGTTTTTT. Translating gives CASESRNTGELFF.

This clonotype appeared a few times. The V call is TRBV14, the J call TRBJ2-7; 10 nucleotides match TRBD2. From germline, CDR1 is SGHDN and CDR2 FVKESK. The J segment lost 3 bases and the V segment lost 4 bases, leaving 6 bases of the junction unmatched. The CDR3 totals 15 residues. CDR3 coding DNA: TGTGCCAGCAGCCGGAGGACTAGCGGATACTACGAGCAGTACTTC. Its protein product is CASSRRTSGYYEQYF.

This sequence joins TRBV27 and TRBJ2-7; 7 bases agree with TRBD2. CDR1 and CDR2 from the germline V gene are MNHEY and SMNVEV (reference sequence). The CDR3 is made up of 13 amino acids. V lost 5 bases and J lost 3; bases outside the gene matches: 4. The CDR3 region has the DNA TGTGCCAGCAGTACTAGCGACTACTACGAGCAGTACTTC. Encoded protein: CASSTSDYYEQYF.

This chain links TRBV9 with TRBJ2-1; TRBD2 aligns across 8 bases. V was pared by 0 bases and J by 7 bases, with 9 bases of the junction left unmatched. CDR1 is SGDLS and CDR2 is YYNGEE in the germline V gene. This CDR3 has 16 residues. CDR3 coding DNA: TGTGCCAGCAGCGTAGTAGGACCGGGAGGGGCAAATGAGCAGTTCTTC. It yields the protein CASSVVGPGGANEQFF.

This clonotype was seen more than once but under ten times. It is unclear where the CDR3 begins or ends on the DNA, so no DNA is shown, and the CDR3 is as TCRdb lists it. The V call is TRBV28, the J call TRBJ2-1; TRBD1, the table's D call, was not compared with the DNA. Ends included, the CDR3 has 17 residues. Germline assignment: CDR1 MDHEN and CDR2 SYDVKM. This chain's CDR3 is CASSSSGQGALYNEQFF.

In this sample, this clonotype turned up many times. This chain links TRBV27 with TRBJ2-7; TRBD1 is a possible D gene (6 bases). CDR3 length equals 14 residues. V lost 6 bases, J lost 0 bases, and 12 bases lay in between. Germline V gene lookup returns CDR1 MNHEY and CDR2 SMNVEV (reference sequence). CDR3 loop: CASSTRDTSYEQYF. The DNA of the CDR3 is TGTGCCAGCAGCACCCGGGACACCTCCTACGAGCAGTACTTC.

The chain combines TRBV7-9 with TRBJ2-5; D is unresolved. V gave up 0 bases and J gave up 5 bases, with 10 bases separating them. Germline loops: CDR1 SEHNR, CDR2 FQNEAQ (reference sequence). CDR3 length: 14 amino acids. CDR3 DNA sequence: TGTGCCAGCAGCTTAGCAGGTGGAGTGGAGACCCAGTACTTC. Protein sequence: CASSLAGGVETQYF.

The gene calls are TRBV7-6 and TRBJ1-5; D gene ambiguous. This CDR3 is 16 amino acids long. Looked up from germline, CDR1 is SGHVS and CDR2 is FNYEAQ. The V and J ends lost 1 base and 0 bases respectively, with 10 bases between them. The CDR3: CASSLGVSASNQPQHF. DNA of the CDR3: TGTGCCAGCAGCTTAGGTGTGTCGGCTAGCAATCAGCCCCAGCATTTT.

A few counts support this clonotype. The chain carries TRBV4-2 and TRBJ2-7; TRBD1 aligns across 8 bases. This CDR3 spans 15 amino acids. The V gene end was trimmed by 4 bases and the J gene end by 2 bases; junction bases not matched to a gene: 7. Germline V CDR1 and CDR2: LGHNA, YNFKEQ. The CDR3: CASSRGGTGAYEQYF. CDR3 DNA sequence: TGTGCCAGCAGCCGAGGTGGGACAGGAGCCTACGAGCAGTACTTC.

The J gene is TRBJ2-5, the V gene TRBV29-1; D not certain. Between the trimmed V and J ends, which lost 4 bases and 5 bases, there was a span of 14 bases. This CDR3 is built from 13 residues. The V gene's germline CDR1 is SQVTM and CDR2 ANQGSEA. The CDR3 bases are TGCAGCGTTGGGGAAGACTTAACGGAGACCCAGTACTTC. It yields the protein CSVGEDLTETQYF.

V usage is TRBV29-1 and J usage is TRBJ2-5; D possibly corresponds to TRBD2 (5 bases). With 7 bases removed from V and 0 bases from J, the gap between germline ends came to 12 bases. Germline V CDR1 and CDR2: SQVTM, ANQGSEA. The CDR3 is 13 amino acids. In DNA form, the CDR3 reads TGCAGCGCCGGAGCGGTGTACCAAGAGACCCAGTACTTC. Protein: CSAGAVYQETQYF.

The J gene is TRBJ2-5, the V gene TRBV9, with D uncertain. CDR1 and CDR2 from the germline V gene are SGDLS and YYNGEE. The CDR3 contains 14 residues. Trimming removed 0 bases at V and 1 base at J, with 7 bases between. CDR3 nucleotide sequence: TGTGCCAGCAGCGTAGGGCTGCTCCAAGAGACCCAGTACTTC. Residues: CASSVGLLQETQYF.

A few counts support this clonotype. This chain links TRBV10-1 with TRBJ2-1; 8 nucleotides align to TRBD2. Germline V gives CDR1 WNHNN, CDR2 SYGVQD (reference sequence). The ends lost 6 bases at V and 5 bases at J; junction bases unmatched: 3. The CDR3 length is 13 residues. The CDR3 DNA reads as TGCGCCAGCAGGAGACTAGCGAACAATGAGCAGTTCTTC. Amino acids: CASRRLANNEQFF.

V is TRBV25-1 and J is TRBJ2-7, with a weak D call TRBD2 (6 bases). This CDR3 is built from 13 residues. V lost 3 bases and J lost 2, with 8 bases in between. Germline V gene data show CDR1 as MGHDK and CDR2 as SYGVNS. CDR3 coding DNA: TGTGCCAGCAGTGATCGGGGGACCTACGAGCAGTACTTC. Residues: CASSDRGTYEQYF.

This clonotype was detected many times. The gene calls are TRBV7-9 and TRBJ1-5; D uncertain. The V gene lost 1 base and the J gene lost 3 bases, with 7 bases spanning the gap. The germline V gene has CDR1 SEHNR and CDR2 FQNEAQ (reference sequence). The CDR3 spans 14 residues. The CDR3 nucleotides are TGTGCCAGCAGCTTAGGACGGAACAATCAGCCCCAGCATTTT. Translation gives CASSLGRNNQPQHF.

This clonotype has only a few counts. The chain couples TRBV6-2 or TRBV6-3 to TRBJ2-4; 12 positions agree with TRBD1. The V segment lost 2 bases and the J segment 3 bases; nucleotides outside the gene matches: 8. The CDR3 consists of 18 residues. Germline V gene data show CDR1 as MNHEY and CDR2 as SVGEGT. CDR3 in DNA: TGTGCCAGCAGTTACCCGGGACAGGGGGCGACGGGCAAAAACATTCAGTACTTC. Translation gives CASSYPGQGATGKNIQYF.

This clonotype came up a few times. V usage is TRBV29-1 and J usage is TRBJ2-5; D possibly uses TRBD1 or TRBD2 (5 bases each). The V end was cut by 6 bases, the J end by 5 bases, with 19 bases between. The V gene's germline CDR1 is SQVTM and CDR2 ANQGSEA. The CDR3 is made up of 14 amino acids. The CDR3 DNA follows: TGCAGCGTACGACCTCCGGGACGGGTGGAGACCCAGTACTTC. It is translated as CSVRPPGRVETQYF.